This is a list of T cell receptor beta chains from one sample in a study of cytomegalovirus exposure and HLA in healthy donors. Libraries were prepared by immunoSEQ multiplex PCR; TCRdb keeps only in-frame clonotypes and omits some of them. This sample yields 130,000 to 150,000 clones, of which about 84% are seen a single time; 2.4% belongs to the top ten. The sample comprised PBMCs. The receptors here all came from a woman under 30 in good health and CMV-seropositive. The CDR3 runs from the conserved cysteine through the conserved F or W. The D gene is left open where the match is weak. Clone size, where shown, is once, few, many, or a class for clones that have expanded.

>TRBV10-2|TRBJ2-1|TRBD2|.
TGCGCCAGCAATAACCGGCTAGCGGGGCCTAATGAGCAGTTCTTC
CASNNRLAGPNEQFF
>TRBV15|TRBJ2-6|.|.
TGTGCCACCAGTTTTCACGGGTCTGGGGCCAACGTCCTGACTTTC
CATSFHGSGANVLTF
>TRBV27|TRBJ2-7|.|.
TGTGCCAGCAGTTTATCAGTTGCAGACTACTCCTACGAGCAGTACTTC
CASSLSVADYSYEQYF
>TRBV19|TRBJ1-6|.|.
TGTGCCAGTAGTGCCATGACAGTCAATTCACCCCTCCACTTT
CASSAMTVNSPLHF
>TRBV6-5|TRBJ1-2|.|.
TGTGCCACCCGCTTCGCGGGGAACTATGGCTACACCTTC
CATRFAGNYGYTF
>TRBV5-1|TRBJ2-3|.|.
TGCGCCAGCAGCTTGGGAGGGGCGGGGATCAGCACAGATACGCAGTATTTT
CASSLGGAGISTDTQYF
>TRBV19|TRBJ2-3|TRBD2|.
TGTGCCAGTAGATCCGCTAGCGGGGGTTTGACAGATACGCAGTATTTT
CASRSASGGLTDTQYF
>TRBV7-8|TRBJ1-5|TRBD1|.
TGTGCCAGCAGGGGGGACAGGGCCAATCAGCCCCAGCATTTT
CASRGDRANQPQHF
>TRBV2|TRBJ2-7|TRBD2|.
TGTGCCAGCAGTAGACTAGCGGGGACCTCCTACGAGCAGTACTTC
CASSRLAGTSYEQYF
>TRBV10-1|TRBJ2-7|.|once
TGCAGTGAGATCATAGAGGGTATCAACGAGCAGTACTTC
CSEIIEGINEQYF
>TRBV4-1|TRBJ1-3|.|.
TGCGCCAGCAGCCAAGATGCGGTAGCCTCTGGAAACACCATATATTTT
CASSQDAVASGNTIYF
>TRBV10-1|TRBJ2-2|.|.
TGCGCCAGCAGTGTAGTAGCTCCCGGGGAGCTGTTTTTT
CASSVVAPGELFF
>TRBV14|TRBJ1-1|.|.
TGTGCCAGCAGCCAATTTATAAACACTGAAGCTTTCTTT
CASSQFINTEAFF
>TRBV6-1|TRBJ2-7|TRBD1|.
TGTGCCAGCAGTTTAACAAGACAGGGGGTATACGAGCAGTACTTC
CASSLTRQGVYEQYF
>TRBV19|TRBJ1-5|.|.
TGTGCCAGTACCGGCGGCGGAGGGTATAATCAGCCCCAGCATTTT
CASTGGGGYNQPQHF
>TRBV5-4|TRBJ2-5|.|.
TGTGCCAGCAGCCACCCGGGACTCGATGAAGAGACCCAGTACTTC
CASSHPGLDEETQYF
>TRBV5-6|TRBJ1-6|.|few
TGTGCCAGCAGCTTGTACGCGAATTCACCCCTCCACTTT
CASSLYANSPLHF
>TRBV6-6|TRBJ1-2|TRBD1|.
TGTGCCGCGTGGGACAGAGAAGTACCCGTTCACTTC
CAAWDREVPVHF
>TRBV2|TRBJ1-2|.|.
TGTGCCAGCAGTATTTGGGCGGGAACGGATGGCTACACCTTC
CASSIWAGTDGYTF
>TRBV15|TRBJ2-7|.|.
TGTGCCACCAGCAGAGACCCGGCGGGGAGCTCCTACGAGCAGTACTTC
CATSRDPAGSSYEQYF
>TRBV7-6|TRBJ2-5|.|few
TGTGCCAGCAGCTCCCTGGCCCCCGGGGAGACCCAGTACTTC
CASSSLAPGETQYF
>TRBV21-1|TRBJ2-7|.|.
TGTGCCAGCAACAACAACTCCGGGACAGCCTCCTACGAGCAGTACTTC
CASNNNSGTASYEQYF
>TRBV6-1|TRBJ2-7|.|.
TGTGCCAGCAGTGAATTAATGGGCAGGGCTTACGAGCAGTACTTC
CASSELMGRAYEQYF
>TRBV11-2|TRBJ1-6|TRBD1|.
TGTGCCAGCAGCTTTCTAGACAGGGATAATTCACCCCTCCACTTT
CASSFLDRDNSPLHF
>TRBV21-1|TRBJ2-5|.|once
TGTGCCAGCAGCAACCGACGCCTGCTCCCGGGACATAAGAAAGAGACCCAGTACTTC
CASSNRRLLPGHKKETQYF
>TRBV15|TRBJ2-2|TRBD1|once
TGTGCCACCAGCGGGGACAGAGCTACCGGGGAGCTGTTTTTT
CATSGDRATGELFF
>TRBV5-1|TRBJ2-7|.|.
TGCGCCAGCAGCTTGGGCGGGGAGGCCTACGAGCAGTACTTC
CASSLGGEAYEQYF
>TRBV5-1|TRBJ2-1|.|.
TGCGCCAGCAGCTTTCCCCTCGATGAGCAGTTCTTC
CASSFPLDEQFF
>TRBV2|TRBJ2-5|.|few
TGTGCCAGCAGTGAAGCGCAGGGTGGGACCCAGTACTTC
CASSEAQGGTQYF
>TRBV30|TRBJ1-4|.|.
TGTGCCTGGAGTGCTGATGAAAAACTGTTTTTT
CAWSADEKLFF
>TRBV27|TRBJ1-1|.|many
TGTGCCAGCAGCCCAGGGCCGGGACACGACCCACTGAAAGCTTTCTTT
CASSPGPGHDPLKAFF
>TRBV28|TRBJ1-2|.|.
TGTGCCAGCAGCTCAGTCGTCTATGGCTACACCTTC
CASSSVVYGYTF
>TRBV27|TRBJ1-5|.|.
TGTGCCAGCAGTTTGAGGGGGGGGGTTAGCAATCAGCCCCAGCATTTT
CASSLRGGVSNQPQHF
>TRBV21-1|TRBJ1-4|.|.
TGTGCCAGCAGCAAAGAATTTTTTGGGACAGGACTTTTTGAAAAACTGTTTTTT
CASSKEFFGTGLFEKLFF
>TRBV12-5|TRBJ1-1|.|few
TGTGCTAGTGCCAAGACAAATTTTGAAGCTTTCTTT
CASAKTNFEAFF
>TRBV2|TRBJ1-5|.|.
TGTGCCAGCAGGGACTCAAGCCTCAATCAGCCCCAGCATTTT
CASRDSSLNQPQHF
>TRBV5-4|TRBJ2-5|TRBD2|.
TGTGCCAGCAGCTTCGGGGGGGAGAAGACCCAGTACTTC
CASSFGGEKTQYF
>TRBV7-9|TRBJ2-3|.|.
TGTGCCAGCAGCGCCGGTAGCACAGATACGCAGTATTTT
CASSAGSTDTQYF
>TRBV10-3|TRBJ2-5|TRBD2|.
TGTGCCATCAGTGAGCCGCCGGGAGGGGTGGAGACCCAGTACTTC
CAISEPPGGVETQYF
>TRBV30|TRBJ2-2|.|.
TGTGCCTGGAGTGTAAGCTGGAACACCGGGGAGCTGTTTTTT
CAWSVSWNTGELFF
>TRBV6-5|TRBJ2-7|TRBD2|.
TGTGCCAGCAGCGAACTAGCGGGGGGTACCTACGAGCAGTACTTC
CASSELAGGTYEQYF
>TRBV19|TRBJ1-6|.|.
TGTGCCAGTAGTTTTTCATCTGGACAGCGGAATTCACCCCTCCACTTT
CASSFSSGQRNSPLHF
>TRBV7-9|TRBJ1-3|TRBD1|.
TGTGTCGGGGGACAGAGCCTAAACACCATATATTTT
CVGGQSLNTIYF
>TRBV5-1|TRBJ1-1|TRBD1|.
TGCGCCAGCACCCCAACCGTTGACAGGGGCACTGAAGCTTTCTTT
CASTPTVDRGTEAFF
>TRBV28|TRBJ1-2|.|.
TGTGCCAGCAGGGTTTTGCGGGGGGTTAGTGGCTACACCTTC
CASRVLRGVSGYTF
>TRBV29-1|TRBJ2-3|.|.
TGCAGCGTGGACCAGGGGTTTACCCCTTCCGATACGCAGTATTTT
CSVDQGFTPSDTQYF
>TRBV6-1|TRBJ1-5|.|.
TGTGCCAGCAGTGGACAGTTCGGCCGGCAGCCCCAGCATTTT
CASSGQFGRQPQHF
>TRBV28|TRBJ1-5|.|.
TGTGCCAGCAGCCGGGAGGTGAGCAATCAGCCCCAGCATTTT
CASSREVSNQPQHF
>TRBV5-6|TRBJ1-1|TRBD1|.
TGTGCCAGCAGCCCGCTGACAGGGTCTGACACTGAAGCTTTCTTT
CASSPLTGSDTEAFF
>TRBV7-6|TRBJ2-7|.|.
TGTGCCAGCAGCTTAGGACAAATACCCTACGAGCAGTACTTC
CASSLGQIPYEQYF
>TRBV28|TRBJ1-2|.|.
TGTGCCAGCAGTCAATCAGGTCCCACAAACTATGGCTACACCTTC
CASSQSGPTNYGYTF
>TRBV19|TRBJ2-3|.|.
TGTGCCAGTAGTATATTCGTTACGGGGGGCGATACGCAGTATTTT
CASSIFVTGGDTQYF
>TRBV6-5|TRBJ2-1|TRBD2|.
TGTGCCAGCAGTTATGTGGGGCGCGGGGGTGAGCAGTTCTTC
CASSYVGRGGEQFF
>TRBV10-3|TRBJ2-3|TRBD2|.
TGTGCCATCAACCGACTAGCGGGTTGGACAGATACGCAGTATTTT
CAINRLAGWTDTQYF
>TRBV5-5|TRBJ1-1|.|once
TGTGCCAGCAGCCCGGTTTCGATCAGGGACACTGAAGCTTTCTTT
CASSPVSIRDTEAFF
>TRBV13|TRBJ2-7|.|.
TGTGCCAGCAGCTTAAAAGGCCCGGAGGGGTACGAGCAGTACTTC
CASSLKGPEGYEQYF
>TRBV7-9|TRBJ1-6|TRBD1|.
TGTGCCAGCAGCCGGACAGGTGATAATTCACCCCTCCACTTT
CASSRTGDNSPLHF
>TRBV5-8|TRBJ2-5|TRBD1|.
TGTGCCAGCAGCTCCGGGACAGGGGGCATGGGAGAGACCCAGTACTTC
CASSSGTGGMGETQYF
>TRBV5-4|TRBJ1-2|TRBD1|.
TGTGCCAGCAGCCTTGGGGGACAGGATTATGGCTACACCTTC
CASSLGGQDYGYTF
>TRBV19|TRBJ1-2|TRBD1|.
TGTGCCAGTACCCCAGGGGGGATCTATGGCTACACCTTC
CASTPGGIYGYTF